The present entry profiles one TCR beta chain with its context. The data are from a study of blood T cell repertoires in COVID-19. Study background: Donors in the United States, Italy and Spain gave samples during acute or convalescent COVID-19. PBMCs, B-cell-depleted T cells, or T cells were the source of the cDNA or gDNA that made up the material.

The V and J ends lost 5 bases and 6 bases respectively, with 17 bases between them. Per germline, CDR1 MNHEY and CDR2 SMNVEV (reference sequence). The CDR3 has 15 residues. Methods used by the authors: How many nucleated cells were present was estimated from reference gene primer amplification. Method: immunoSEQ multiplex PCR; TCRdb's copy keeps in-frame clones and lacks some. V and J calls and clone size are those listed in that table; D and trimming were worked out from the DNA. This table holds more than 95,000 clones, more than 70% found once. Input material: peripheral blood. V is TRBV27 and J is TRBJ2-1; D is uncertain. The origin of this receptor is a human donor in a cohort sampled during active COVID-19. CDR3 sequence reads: CASSQNYRTGNEQFF. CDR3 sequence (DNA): TGTGCCAGCAGTCAAAACTACCGTACGGGCAATGAGCAGTTCTTC.